The 18 T cell receptor beta chains reported below all come from one sample, sequenced in a study of cytomegalovirus exposure and HLA in healthy donors. PCR was performed using 60 Vbeta and 13 Jbeta primers. The data were produced by immunoSEQ multiplex PCR, yet TCRdb's version contains in-frame clones alone and is incomplete. Seen here are around 150,000 clones, roughly 79% observed once, and the top ten hold 1.5% to 2%. What was sequenced was PBMCs. The receptors were gathered from a woman between 25 and 40 years old in good health and CMV-seronegative.

The chain is built from TRBV19 and TRBJ2-2, with 7 bases matching TRBD1. The CDR3 has 15 residues. The ends lost 6 bases at V and 3 bases at J; junction bases unmatched: 7. Germline V gives CDR1 LNHDA, CDR2 SQIVND (reference sequence). Here the CDR3 DNA reads TGTGCCAGTAGCAGAAGGGGGCCCGACACCGGGGAGCTGTTTTTT. Protein sequence: CASSRRGPDTGELFF. Full variable domain (outside the CDR3, taken from reference TRBV19 and TRBJ2-2): DGGITQSPKYLFRKEGQNVTLSCEQNLNHDAMYWYRQDPGQGLRLIYYSQIVNDFQKGDIAEGYSVSREKKESFPLTVTSAQKNPTAFYLCASSRRGPDTGELFFGEGSRLTVL.

The V gene is TRBV4-3, the J gene TRBJ2-6; possible D gene TRBD1, 5 bases. CDR3 length: 16 residues. Germline loops: CDR1 LGHNA, CDR2 YSLEER. Trimming pared 1 base from V and 0 bases from J, leaving 7 bases between. The CDR3 loop is CASSQGTLSGANVLTF. The CDR3 nucleotides are TGCGCCAGCAGCCAAGGGACACTCTCTGGGGCCAACGTCCTGACTTTC.

This clone has a handful of counts. Other DNA sequences in this specimen translate into the identical CDR3. The rearrangement joins TRBV9 to TRBJ2-5; TRBD1 agrees at 12 bases. Germline-derived CDR1 and CDR2 are SGDLS and YYNGEE. The CDR3 sequence is 17 residues long. Trimming removed 0 bases from V and 1 base from J; junction bases left unmatched: 4. The CDR3 reads CASSVGRDRGRQETQYF. The CDR3 bases are TGTGCCAGCAGCGTAGGAAGGGACAGGGGGCGCCAAGAGACCCAGTACTTC.

V gene TRBV6-5 combines with J gene TRBJ1-4; perhaps TRBD1 as D (5 bases). Between the trimmed V and J ends, which lost 3 bases and 3 bases, there was a span of 11 bases. The CDR3 totals 15 residues. Germline assignment: CDR1 MNHEY and CDR2 SVGAGI. The CDR3: CASSYKGVSNEKLFF. CDR3 DNA sequence: TGTGCCAGCAGTTATAAAGGGGTCTCTAATGAAAAACTGTTTTTT.

The genes are TRBV7-8 and TRBJ1-4; no reliable D call. Germline CDR1 SGHVS, CDR2 FQNEAQ. The germline V and J ends were trimmed by 5 bases and 6 bases, with 13 bases remaining between them. The CDR3 sequence is 14 residues long. CDR3 sequence: CASSQRNGYEKLFF. CDR3 sequence (DNA): TGTGCCAGCAGCCAGCGGAACGGCTATGAAAAACTGTTTTTT.

This clone was seen once. This rearrangement joins TRBV9 to TRBJ2-1; TRBD1 matches 12 bases. The germline CDR1 and CDR2 sequences are SGDLS and YYNGEE. The CDR3 is 15 amino acids. The J segment lost 8 bases and the V segment lost 2 bases, leaving 5 bases of the junction unmatched. The CDR3 sequence is CASSVGTGGWDEQFF. The CDR3 nucleotides read TGTGCCAGCAGCGTCGGGACAGGGGGCTGGGATGAGCAGTTCTTC.

The CDR3 sequence is CASSRQGGGYEQYF. The CDR3 nucleotides are TGTGCCAGCAGCCGACAGGGGGGAGGCTACGAGCAGTACTTC. The V call is TRBV27, the J call TRBJ2-7, with 9 bases matching TRBD1. V trimming: 6 bases; J trimming: 3 bases; junction bases outside the gene matches: 6. CDR1 MNHEY and CDR2 SMNVEV come from the germline V gene (reference sequence). This CDR3 spans 14 amino acids.

Of note for this clone: The germline gene is not matched at one end of the junction; a read error may be the cause. This chain connects TRBV7-7 to TRBJ2-2, with 7 bases that match TRBD1. This CDR3 comprises 15 residues. Germline CDR1 is SSHAT and CDR2 is FNYEAQ (reference sequence). Here the CDR3 DNA reads TGTGCTAGCAGCTTATCGGGACAGAAAACCGGGGAGCTGTTTTTT. This encodes CASSLSGQKTGELFF.

This chain joins TRBV27 and TRBJ2-7; D is perhaps TRBD1 (6 bases). There are 17 residues in the CDR3. V was shortened by 6 bases and J by 0 bases, with 21 bases between the two germline ends. Germline V gene sequence: CDR1 MNHEY, CDR2 SMNVEV (reference sequence). CDR3 bases: TGTGCCAGCAGCGCCCCCGCCCTACAGGGCCTCTCCTACGAGCAGTACTTC. It specifies CASSAPALQGLSYEQYF.

J is TRBJ2-3 and V is TRBV4-3; D may be TRBD2 (6 bases). The CDR3 length is 15 residues. Germline values: CDR1 LGHNA, CDR2 YSLEER. V lost 1 base to trimming and J lost 1 base, with 9 bases between them. For the CDR3, the DNA is TGCGCCAGCAGCCAAGCCCCTAGCGGCACAGATACGCAGTATTTT. Protein product: CASSQAPSGTDTQYF.

V is TRBV5-4 and J is TRBJ2-7; 10 nucleotides align to TRBD1. V was pared by 2 bases and J by 6 bases, with 5 bases of the junction left unmatched. This CDR3 comprises 14 residues. CDR1 is SGHNT and CDR2 is YYREEE in the germline V gene (reference sequence). The CDR3 bases are TGTGCCAGCAGCTTCCAAAGGACAGGGGGCGAGCAGTACTTC. This sequence encodes CASSFQRTGGEQYF.

There are a few counts of this clone. The V call is TRBV4-1, the J call TRBJ2-1; 11 bases match TRBD2. V lost 4 bases to trimming and J lost 1 base; unmatched junction nucleotides: 3. From germline, CDR1 is MGHRA and CDR2 YSYEKL. The CDR3 loop spans 16 amino acids. CDR3 coding DNA: TGCGCCAGCAGCCCTAGCGGGGGGATGTCCTACAATGAGCAGTTCTTC. Translation gives CASSPSGGMSYNEQFF.

J is TRBJ1-2 and V is TRBV2, with 12 positions matching TRBD1. CDR3 length: 17 amino acids. The germline V gene has CDR1 SNHLY and CDR2 FYNNEI. V gave up 6 bases and J gave up 8 bases; unmatched junction bases: 16. In DNA form, the CDR3 reads TGTGCCAGCAGCGGAAGAGGGGTGGGACAGGGGGCGCGCGGCTACACCTTC. The encoded protein is CASSGRGVGQGARGYTF.

V is TRBV7-2 and J is TRBJ2-5; 7 bases line up with TRBD1. The germline V gene has CDR1 SGHTA and CDR2 FQGNSA. J lost 0 bases, V lost 6 bases, and 7 bases had no gene match. The CDR3 spans 15 residues. The CDR3 coding sequence is TGTGCCAGCAGACTGGGACAGCCGTACCAAGAGACCCAGTACTTC. This translates into CASRLGQPYQETQYF.

The CDR3 bases are TGTGCCAGCAGTGCACTAGCGGGGGGCAATGAGCAGTTCTTC. The encoded protein is CASSALAGGNEQFF. V and J are TRBV6-5 and TRBJ2-1; 12 bases are shared with TRBD2. Per the germline V gene, CDR1 is MNHEY and CDR2 is SVGAGI. The CDR3 has 14 amino acids. V shed 5 bases and J 6 bases; nucleotides not matched to a gene: 2.

A few counts support this clone. The chain recombines TRBV9 with TRBJ2-5, with 11 bases fitting TRBD2. Germline CDR1 is SGDLS and CDR2 is YYNGEE. J lost 5 bases, V lost 4 bases, and 4 bases had no gene match. The CDR3 is made up of 14 amino acids. The CDR3 coding sequence is TGTGCCAGCAGCCTGACTAGCGGGGTTGAGACCCAGTACTTC. Its translation: CASSLTSGVETQYF.

The gene calls are TRBV5-1 and TRBJ2-7, with TRBD1 as a possible D gene (5 bases). V was trimmed by 0 bases and J by 4 bases, leaving 14 bases between them. The CDR3 sequence is 15 residues long. Germline loops: CDR1 SGHRS, CDR2 YFSETQ. In nucleotides, the CDR3 is TGCGCCAGCAGCTTGGATTCCACGCAGGGATACGAGCAGTACTTC. It translates to CASSLDSTQGYEQYF.

The V and J genes are TRBV5-8 and TRBJ1-2; 10 nucleotides match TRBD1. The CDR3 totals 17 residues. With 0 bases clipped from V and 9 bases from J, the junction kept 14 bases outside the gene matches. The V gene's germline CDR1 is SGHTS and CDR2 YDEGEE. In DNA, the CDR3 is TGTGCCAGCAGCTTGGGACAGGGGGCAAGCCTCCTAATGAGCTACACCTTC. This translates into CASSLGQGASLLMSYTF.